The clone carrying this T cell receptor beta chain was seen a few times. Its antigen is currently unknown. Germline CDR1 is SGHTA and CDR2 is FQGNSA. V dropped 0 bases and J dropped 3 bases, with 11 bases sitting between them. The CDR3 extends over 15 amino acids. Clones were sequenced by immunoSEQ multiplex PCR, and TCRdb holds only the in-frame ones, with some missing. Among about 28,000 clones, roughly four fifths were seen once, and the ten largest hold 4.7%. This sample is part of a study of early stage breast cancer tumors. Study findings and constraints: Tumor and normal breast were distinguished via blood comparison in most of the 16 patients.

J is TRBJ2-5 and V is TRBV7-2; TRBD1 might be the D (7 bases). The TCR was taken from a person aged 35 to 50 with breast cancer. Sequenced input: blood. CDR3 bases: TGTGCCAGCAGCTTAGCCGGCAGGGGGGAAGAGACCCAGTACTTC. Its translation: CASSLAGRGEETQYF. The complete variable domain, with remaining parts taken from reference TRBV7-2 and TRBJ2-5, reads GAGVSQSPSNKVTEKGKDVELRCDPISGHTALYWYRQSLGQGLEFLIYFQGNSAPDKSGLPSDRFSAERTGGSVSTLTIQRTQQEDSAVYLCASSLAGRGEETQYFGPGTRLLVL.